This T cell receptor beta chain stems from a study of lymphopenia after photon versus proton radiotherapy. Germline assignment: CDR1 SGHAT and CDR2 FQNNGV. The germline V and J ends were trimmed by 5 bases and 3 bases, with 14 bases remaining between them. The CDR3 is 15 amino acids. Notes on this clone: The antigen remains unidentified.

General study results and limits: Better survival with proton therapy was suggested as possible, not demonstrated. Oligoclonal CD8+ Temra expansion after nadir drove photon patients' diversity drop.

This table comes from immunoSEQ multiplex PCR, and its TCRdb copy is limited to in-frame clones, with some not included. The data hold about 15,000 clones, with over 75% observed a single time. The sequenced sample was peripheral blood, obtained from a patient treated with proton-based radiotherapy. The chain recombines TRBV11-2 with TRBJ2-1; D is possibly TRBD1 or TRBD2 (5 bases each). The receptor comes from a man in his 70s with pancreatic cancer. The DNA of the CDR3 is TGTGCCAGCAGCCCCGAGGGACGGTACTACAATGAGCAGTTCTTC. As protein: CASSPEGRYYNEQFF. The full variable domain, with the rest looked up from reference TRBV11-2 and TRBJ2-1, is EAGVAQSPRYKIIEKRQSVAFWCNPISGHATLYWYQQILGQGPKLLIQFQNNGVVDDSQLPKDRFSAERLKGVDSTLKIQPAKLEDSAVYLCASSPEGRYYNEQFFGPGTRLTVL.